One sample yielded the 8 T cell receptor beta chains listed below, sequenced in a study of breast tumors, draining lymph nodes, adjacent tissues. TCRdb re-called the multiplex PCR reads through MiXCR, storing one row per CDR3 protein. The sample lists about 230,000 distinct CDR3 sequences, 32% seen once, with about 1.4% in the top ten. Breast cancer patients provided tissue from their axillary draining lymph nodes. Input material: axillary lymph node tissue. These receptors were taken from a female donor with breast cancer. Some clones in this sample may be carry-over from other donors' samples.

This clonotype showed up many times. The V gene is TRBV4-2, the J gene TRBJ2-3, with 9 bases matching TRBD1. This CDR3 comprises 15 residues. V trimming: 4 bases; J trimming: 2 bases; junction bases outside the gene matches: 4. CDR1 LGHNA and CDR2 YNFKEQ come from the germline V gene. CDR3 nucleotide sequence: TGTGCCAGCAGCCTAGGACAGGGGATCACAGATACGCAGTATTTT. It specifies CASSLGQGITDTQYF.

This clonotype was recorded many times. The CDR3 DNA reads TGTGCCACCAGCACAGCCGGGACAGGGAGCGAGCAGTACTTC. Translating gives CATSTAGTGSEQYF. The chain links TRBV15 to TRBJ2-7; 9 nucleotides match TRBD1. Germline V gene lookup returns CDR1 LNHNV and CDR2 YYDKDF (reference sequence). V lost 4 bases to trimming and J lost 6 bases; unmatched junction nucleotides: 7. The CDR3 has 14 amino acids.

This clonotype was counted once. The V and J genes are TRBV5-1 and TRBJ1-2; no clear D gene. CDR1 and CDR2 from the germline V gene are SGHRS and YFSETQ. With 6 bases removed from V and 8 bases from J, the gap between germline ends came to 14 bases. The CDR3 length is 12 residues. CDR3 in amino acids: CASTSTRGGYTF. The CDR3 bases are TGCGCCAGCACATCCACCCGTGGCGGCTACACCTTC.

This clonotype came up many times. This chain links TRBV5-1 with TRBJ2-3; TRBD1 agrees at 7 bases. The CDR3 is made up of 17 amino acids. The germline V gene encodes CDR1 SGHRS and CDR2 YFSETQ. V gave up 4 bases and J gave up 2 bases; unmatched junction bases: 13. The CDR3 spells CASSRPTGAPITDTQYF. The CDR3 nucleotides read TGCGCCAGCAGCCGACCAACAGGGGCTCCCATCACAGATACGCAGTATTTT.

This clonotype was counted a few times. This chain connects TRBV20-1 to TRBJ1-1; 10 bases are shared with TRBD1. With V trimmed by 2 bases and J by 11 bases, 5 bases remained unmatched. The CDR3 contains 12 residues. Germline CDR1 is DFQATT and CDR2 is SNEGSKA (reference sequence). CDR3 in amino acids: CSARTGQGRAFF. The DNA of the CDR3 is TGCAGTGCTAGAACGGGACAGGGGAGGGCTTTCTTT.

This clonotype was observed at least ten times. The V call is TRBV29-1, the J call TRBJ1-3; D may be TRBD1 (5 bases). V was clipped by 6 bases and J by 7 bases, with 13 bases between them. CDR3 length: 12 residues. Germline CDR1 and CDR2: SQVTM and ANQGSEA. CDR3 sequence (DNA): TGCAGCGTCCAGGGCGGTGGTAACACCATATATTTT. As protein: CSVQGGGNTIYF.

This clonotype was counted between two and nine times. The chain uses TRBV10-2 and TRBJ1-1; D remains unclear. V shed 6 bases and J shed 5 bases, with 16 bases lying between them. The CDR3 runs 14 residues. Looked up from germline, CDR1 is WSHSY and CDR2 is SAAADI. CDR3 loop: CASSEGWSGTEAFF. The CDR3 DNA sequence: TGCGCCAGCAGCGAGGGCTGGTCGGGGACTGAAGCTTTCTTT.

The rearrangement joins TRBV29-1 to TRBJ2-5; the D call may be TRBD1 or TRBD2 (5 bases each). Trimming removed 5 bases at V and 1 base at J, with 14 bases between. Germline assignment: CDR1 SQVTM and CDR2 ANQGSEA. The CDR3 runs 14 residues. The chain's CDR3 is CSVRPGAGQETQYF. The DNA of the CDR3 is TGCAGCGTTCGTCCCGGGGCGGGCCAAGAGACCCAGTACTTC.